The 21 T cell receptor beta chains below were found in one sample sequenced in a study of T-cell reconstitution after alpha-beta-depleted transplantation in children. Molecular barcoding with unique molecular identifiers was used for the TCRbeta library. TCRdb re-derived calls from the PCR reads in MiXCR, one entry per CDR3 protein. This sample has 350,000 to 450,000 distinct CDR3 sequences, with less than 15% found just once. Source: PBMCs, taken from the stem cell graft. These receptor sequences come from a human donor who donated a stem cell graft to a child with Fanconi anemia.

The V gene is TRBV6-1, the J gene TRBJ1-4; D uncertain. Trimming left V 6 bases short and J 8 bases short, with 16 bases between. CDR3 size: 14 residues. From germline, CDR1 is MNHNS and CDR2 SASEGT. DNA of the CDR3: TGTGCCAGCAGCCAAGCGGTCGGCAGAGAAAAACTGTTTTTT. It is translated as CASSQAVGREKLFF.

The table lists this clonotype with a few counts. The V call is TRBV12-3 or TRBV12-4, the J call TRBJ1-2, with D tentatively TRBD1 (5 bases). Trimming left V 6 bases short and J 0 bases short, with 8 bases between. The CDR3 covers 13 residues. The CDR3 protein is CASSPRANYGYTF. The CDR3, as DNA: TGTGCCAGCAGCCCCAGGGCTAACTATGGCTACACCTTC.

The chain uses TRBV10-1 and TRBJ2-2; D possibly corresponds to TRBD2 (5 bases). CDR1 is WNHNN and CDR2 is SYGVQD in the germline V gene (reference sequence). The CDR3 is 16 residues long. V was clipped by 6 bases and J by 0 bases, with 14 bases between them. CDR3 residues: CASSGSSGSNTGELFF. In DNA form, the CDR3 reads TGCGCCAGCAGCGGTTCCAGCGGCTCGAACACCGGGGAGCTGTTTTTT.

This clonotype has at least ten counts. The chain has TRBV4-3 and TRBJ2-1; D remains unclear. The ends were cut back, 0 bases at V and 10 bases at J, with 16 bases in the middle. Per germline, CDR1 LGHNA and CDR2 YSLEER. The CDR3 totals 15 residues. CDR3 sequence (DNA): TGCGCCAGCAGCCAAGATAGTAGGCCTCCTGAGGAGCAGTTCTTC. This sequence encodes CASSQDSRPPEEQFF.

This clonotype was observed a few times. V gene TRBV9 combines with J gene TRBJ2-5; 8 bases match TRBD2. CDR3 length: 14 amino acids. CDR1 SGDLS and CDR2 YYNGEE come from the germline V gene. Trimming at V came to 2 bases and at J to 4 bases, leaving 4 bases not matched to a gene. The CDR3 spells CASSVRLAGETQYF. CDR3 coding DNA: TGTGCCAGCAGCGTTAGGCTAGCGGGAGAGACCCAGTACTTC.

This clonotype has a handful of counts. This chain connects TRBV20-1 to TRBJ1-5; a weak D match, TRBD1 (6 bases). The ends were cut back, 1 base at V and 3 bases at J, with 7 bases in the middle. CDR3 length: 13 amino acids. The germline V gene encodes CDR1 DFQATT and CDR2 SNEGSKA (reference sequence). The CDR3 region has the DNA TGCAGTGCTAGAGGGGACAACAATCAGCCCCAGCATTTT. Translated: CSARGDNNQPQHF.

V usage is TRBV29-1 and J usage is TRBJ1-1; TRBD1 is a possible D gene (5 bases). Germline loops: CDR1 SQVTM, CDR2 ANQGSEA. Trimming pared 6 bases from V and 5 bases from J, leaving 16 bases between. The CDR3 spans 13 residues. The CDR3 is CSVSTVYQTEAFF. CDR3 in DNA: TGCAGCGTCTCGACAGTCTATCAGACTGAAGCTTTCTTT.

With regard to this clonotype: One end of the junction does not line up with germline, which may come from a read error. The chain links TRBV20-1 to TRBJ1-1; D gene uncertain. The CDR3 covers 14 residues. Germline V CDR1 and CDR2: DFQATT, SNEGSKA (reference sequence). The CDR3 DNA reads TGCTGTGCTAGAGATCCCGGTACCTCCTCTGCGGCTTTCTTT. Its protein product is CCARDPGTSSAAFF.

This clonotype showed up many times. The chain uses TRBV29-1 and TRBJ1-5; the match to TRBD1 covers 7 bases. The V and J ends lost 4 bases and 4 bases, in that order; junction bases with no gene match: 1. CDR3 length: 12 residues. Germline V lookup: CDR1 SQVTM, CDR2 ANQGSEA. This CDR3 is CSVAQGNQPQHF. Here the CDR3 DNA reads TGCAGCGTTGCACAGGGGAATCAGCCCCAGCATTTT.

This sequence joins TRBV12-3 or TRBV12-4 and TRBJ2-4; no reliable D call. CDR3 size: 13 residues. The V end lost 8 bases, the J end lost 2 bases, and 10 bases lay between the germline ends. The CDR3 is CASQFGTKNIQYF. The CDR3, as DNA: TGTGCCAGCCAATTTGGAACCAAAAACATTCAGTACTTC.

There are many counts of this clonotype. J is TRBJ1-1 and V is TRBV5-1, with D possibly matching TRBD1 (5 bases). V was cut by 2 bases and J by 0 bases, with 14 bases left in between. The CDR3 is made up of 16 amino acids. In germline, CDR1 is SGHRS, CDR2 YFSETQ. This CDR3 is CASSLTATGVNTEAFF. The CDR3 bases are TGCGCCAGCAGCTTAACCGCCACAGGCGTGAACACTGAAGCTTTCTTT.

The CDR3 reads CASSQERGQAYNEQFF. CDR3 DNA sequence: TGTGCCAGCAGCCAAGAGAGAGGACAGGCTTACAATGAGCAGTTCTTC. The rearrangement links TRBV3-1 to TRBJ2-1, with 7 bases aligning to TRBD1. Germline V gene data show CDR1 as LGHDT and CDR2 as YNNKEL (reference sequence). The CDR3 sequence is 16 residues long. V lost 0 bases and J lost 4; bases outside the gene matches: 6.

This chain joins TRBV18 and TRBJ2-3, with D hard to call. Trimming took 2 bases from V and 2 from J, leaving 11 bases between them. Germline V lookup: CDR1 KGHSH, CDR2 LQKENI. The CDR3 covers 15 residues. CDR3 nucleotides: TGTGCCAGCTCACCATCTCGCAGTTTCACAGATACGCAGTATTTT. This sequence encodes CASSPSRSFTDTQYF. Together with reference TRBV18 and TRBJ2-3, the CDR3 gives the full variable domain: NAGVMQNPRHLVRRRGQEARLRCSPMKGHSHVYWYRQLPEEGLKFMVYLQKENIIDESGMPKERFSAEFPKEGPSILRIQQVVRGDSAAYFCASSPSRSFTDTQYFGPGTRLTVL.

In its sample, this clonotype was seen a few times. The gene calls are TRBV5-1 and TRBJ2-3; D call uncertain. Trimming cost V 8 bases and J 5 bases, with 9 bases left between them. The CDR3 is 11 residues long. CDR1 SGHRS and CDR2 YFSETQ come from the germline V gene. Written as DNA, the CDR3 is TGCGCCAGTAGAAACAGAGATACGCAGTATTTT. Encoded protein: CASRNRDTQYF. The full variable domain, in which reference TRBV5-1 and TRBJ2-3 provide the parts outside the CDR3, is KAGVTQTPRYLIKTRGQQVTLSCSPISGHRSVSWYQQTPGQGLQFLFEYFSETQRNKGNFPGRFSGRQFSNSRSEMNVSTLELGDSALYLCASRNRDTQYFGPGTRLTVL.

This clonotype has more than one count but fewer than ten. The rearrangement links TRBV5-6 to TRBJ2-7; D is ambiguous. The V end was cut by 0 bases, the J end by 4 bases, with 11 bases between. Germline loops: CDR1 SGHDT, CDR2 YYEEEE. The CDR3 spans 14 residues. CDR3 in amino acids: CASSLGPGDYEQYF. CDR3 DNA: TGTGCCAGCAGCTTGGGGCCGGGTGATTACGAGCAGTACTTC.

CDR3 region: CASSQEGRGTDTQYF. Written as DNA, the CDR3 is TGCGCCAGCAGCCAAGAGGGAAGGGGGACAGATACGCAGTATTTT. This chain uses TRBV4-3 with TRBJ2-3; TRBD1 might be the D (6 bases). Per germline, CDR1 LGHNA and CDR2 YSLEER. Trimming stripped 0 bases from V and 3 bases from J, with 10 bases between. This CDR3 is built from 15 residues.

This chain uses TRBV29-1 with TRBJ1-2, with 10 bases that match TRBD1. The CDR3 sequence is 13 residues long. From germline, CDR1 is SQVTM and CDR2 ANQGSEA. V shed 6 bases, J shed 7 bases, and the junction held 8 bases outside the gene matches. In DNA form, the CDR3 reads TGCAGCGTAGAGACAGGGGGCGCGGGTGGCTACACCTTC. It encodes CSVETGGAGGYTF.

This clonotype showed up just a few times. This chain joins TRBV20-1 and TRBJ1-4, with D uncertain. CDR1 and CDR2 from the germline V gene are DFQATT and SNEGSKA (reference sequence). The V and J ends lost 5 bases and 1 base respectively, with 14 bases between them. The length of the CDR3 is 15 residues. As DNA, the CDR3 is TGCAGTGCTCCCTTGTTCCCGGGAACTAATGAAAAACTGTTTTTT. Its protein is CSAPLFPGTNEKLFF.

V is TRBV6-2 or TRBV6-3 and J is TRBJ2-7; tentative D call: TRBD2 (6 bases). Germline V lookup: CDR1 MNHEY, CDR2 SVGEGT. The CDR3 runs to 13 residues. V shed 4 bases and J shed 7 bases, with 14 bases lying between them. The DNA for the CDR3 is TGTGCCAGCAGTTGGATCTCAGGAGGGGAGCAGTACTTC. It codes for CASSWISGGEQYF.

This clonotype occurred a few times. V usage is TRBV5-1 and J usage is TRBJ1-2; no reliable D call. The germline V gene has CDR1 SGHRS and CDR2 YFSETQ. Trimming cost V 0 bases and J 4 bases, with 7 bases left between them. The CDR3 spans 13 residues. In DNA, the CDR3 is TGCGCCAGCAGCTTGGCAGATCCCTATGGCTACACCTTC. Protein sequence: CASSLADPYGYTF.

The rearrangement links TRBV7-9 to TRBJ2-2; D not resolved. Germline V gives CDR1 SEHNR, CDR2 FQNEAQ (reference sequence). CDR3 length: 15 amino acids. Trimming took off 6 bases at V and 0 bases at J, with 11 bases between the two ends. CDR3 nucleotide sequence: TGTGCCAGCAGAGTAAAGGCCGCGAACACCGGGGAGCTGTTTTTT. Its translation: CASRVKAANTGELFF.